These 30 T cell receptor beta chains came from one sample sequenced in a study of immune heterogeneity within non-small cell lung tumors. Template material for each sample was around 630 ng of bulk tumor genomic DNA. Several far-apart biopsies were taken per primary tumor during surgery. Their non-small cell lung cancer was newly diagnosed and untreated, and the patients underwent curative surgery. The authors amplified TCR beta CDR3 by multiplex PCR with 32 V and 13 J primers. TCRdb used MiXCR to reprocess the multiplex PCR reads, holding one entry per CDR3 protein. The table shows around 3,700 distinct CDR3 sequences, with approximately 37% occurring only once. The sequenced material came from lung tumor tissue. The receptors derive from a man between 65 and 85 years old with non-small cell lung cancer.

The rearrangement links TRBV7-9 to TRBJ2-5; TRBD2 might be the D (6 bases). The V end lost 5 bases, the J end lost 3 bases, and 10 bases lay between the germline ends. CDR1 SEHNR and CDR2 FQNEAQ come from the germline V gene (reference sequence). This CDR3 is built from 13 residues. The CDR3 bases are TGTGCCAGCAGCATGGACTACGAAGAGACCCAGTACTTC. It translates to CASSMDYEETQYF.

The chain has TRBV9 and TRBJ2-7; TRBD1 agrees at 11 bases. J lost 3 bases, V lost 3 bases, and 5 bases had no gene match. Germline V CDR1 and CDR2: SGDLS, YYNGEE. The CDR3 sequence is 15 residues long. The CDR3 region has the DNA TGTGCCAGCAGCGCCGGGACAGGGGGAGTCTACGAGCAGTACTTC. Translating gives CASSAGTGGVYEQYF.

The chain combines TRBV4-1 with TRBJ2-1, with 11 bases matching TRBD2. The CDR3 runs 17 residues. The germline V gene has CDR1 MGHRA and CDR2 YSYEKL. Losses at the gene ends were 4 bases for V and 8 bases for J; bases not matched to a gene: 13. The chain's CDR3 is CASSLQGFSGRGDEQFF. The CDR3 DNA sequence: TGCGCCAGCAGCCTCCAAGGTTTTAGCGGGAGGGGGGATGAGCAGTTCTTC.

The chain carries TRBV2 and TRBJ1-2; no definite D call. The V gene's germline CDR1 is SNHLY and CDR2 FYNNEI. Trimming shortened V by 8 bases and J by 0 bases, and 13 bases separated the two germline ends. The CDR3 consists of 14 residues. The CDR3 loop is CASLEGLANYGYTF. The CDR3 coding sequence is TGTGCCAGCCTCGAAGGCCTTGCTAACTATGGCTACACCTTC.

The rearrangement links TRBV5-1 to TRBJ1-2; TRBD1 aligns across 7 bases. CDR1 is SGHRS, CDR2 YFSETQ, per germline. The CDR3 sequence is 14 residues long. The trim removed 4 bases at V and 2 bases at J, leaving 5 bases unmatched. The CDR3 loop is CASSTRQGNYGYTF. The DNA of the CDR3 is TGCGCCAGCAGCACCCGACAGGGAAACTATGGCTACACCTTC. Complete variable domain (other parts from reference TRBV5-1 and TRBJ1-2): KAGVTQTPRYLIKTRGQQVTLSCSPISGHRSVSWYQQTPGQGLQFLFEYFSETQRNKGNFPGRFSGRQFSNSRSEMNVSTLELGDSALYLCASSTRQGNYGYTFGSGTRLTVV.

This clonotype was detected only a few times. V is TRBV6-1 and J is TRBJ2-2; either TRBD1 or TRBD2 may supply D (6 bases each). V gave up 6 bases and J gave up 0 bases, with 11 bases separating them. CDR3 length equals 15 residues. CDR1 is MNHNS, CDR2 SASEGT, per germline. The chain's CDR3 is CASSRGGPNTGELFF. DNA of the CDR3: TGTGCCAGCAGCAGAGGGGGGCCGAACACCGGGGAGCTGTTTTTT.

The chain is built from TRBV4-1 and TRBJ2-7; TRBD2 agrees at 7 bases. Germline loops: CDR1 MGHRA, CDR2 YSYEKL. The CDR3 runs to 17 residues. Trimming at V came to 1 base and at J to 5 bases, leaving 14 bases not matched to a gene. The CDR3 DNA reads TGCGCCAGCAGCCAAGCGGTAGAGCGGGAAGGTTCCCACGAGCAGTACTTC. Protein product: CASSQAVEREGSHEQYF.

The V call is TRBV12-3 or TRBV12-4, the J call TRBJ1-2; TRBD1 might be the D (5 bases). This CDR3 has 13 residues. V shed 8 bases and J shed 0 bases, with 10 bases lying between them. CDR3 nucleotide sequence: TGTGCCAGCTGGGGGGACTCTAACTATGGCTACACCTTC. It specifies CASWGDSNYGYTF.

This clonotype is deemed large (0.1 to 1%). The chain uses TRBV29-1 and TRBJ2-2; D gene unclear. The CDR3 loop spans 16 amino acids. The germline V gene has CDR1 SQVTM and CDR2 ANQGSEA. V was pared by 6 bases and J by 1 base, with 18 bases between. CDR3 protein: CSVADSSEKNTGELFF. The CDR3 coding sequence is TGCAGCGTGGCTGACTCTTCCGAGAAGAACACCGGGGAGCTGTTTTTT.

J is TRBJ2-1 and V is TRBV7-2; perhaps TRBD2 as D (5 bases). CDR3 length: 13 residues. Trimming pared 5 bases from V and 9 bases from J, leaving 14 bases between. Germline CDR1 reads SGHTA; CDR2 reads FQGNSA. The CDR3 nucleotides read TGTGCCAGCAGCACCGGACTGGTAGGTGAGCAGTTCTTC. Translation gives CASSTGLVGEQFF. The whole variable domain, filled in from reference TRBV7-2 and TRBJ2-1, reads GAGVSQSPSNKVTEKGKDVELRCDPISGHTALYWYRQSLGQGLEFLIYFQGNSAPDKSGLPSDRFSAERTGGSVSTLTIQRTQQEDSAVYLCASSTGLVGEQFFGPGTRLTVL.

This chain links TRBV6-2 or TRBV6-3 with TRBJ2-2, with TRBD2 identical over 9 bases. V lost 6 bases to trimming and J lost 5 bases; unmatched junction nucleotides: 10. Germline CDR1 is MNHEY and CDR2 is SVGEGT. The CDR3 contains 16 residues. As DNA, the CDR3 is TGTGCCAGCAGCCACCCCGCTAGCGGGACTACCGGGGAGCTGTTTTTT. It yields the protein CASSHPASGTTGELFF.

To note about this clonotype: Here the CDR3 omits its conserved ending phenylalanine or tryptophan, so a read error is the likely source. No DNA is shown, since the ends of the CDR3 on it are uncertain; the CDR3 is the one TCRdb lists. The chain carries TRBV28 and TRBJ2-3; whether TRBD1, the table's D call, matches the DNA was not checked. Germline CDR1 and CDR2: MDHEN and SYDVKM. The CDR3 numbers 17 amino acids, ends counted. The CDR3 is CASSSYRTGSYEQYFGP.

By its share, this clonotype is medium-sized (0.01 to 0.1%). The CDR3 reads CASEGDIQYF. The CDR3 region has the DNA TGTGCCAGTGAGGGAGACATTCAGTACTTC. V is TRBV19 and J is TRBJ2-4; maybe TRBD2 (5 bases). V lost 8 bases and J 8 bases, leaving 7 bases between the germline ends. This CDR3 is 10 amino acids long. Germline V gives CDR1 LNHDA, CDR2 SQIVND (reference sequence).

The chain recombines TRBV29-1 with TRBJ2-1; 13 bases are shared with TRBD2. The germline gives CDR1 SQVTM, CDR2 ANQGSEA. With V trimmed by 2 bases and J by 16 bases, 5 bases remained unmatched. The CDR3 spans 12 residues. The CDR3 nucleotides are TGCAGCGTTGAAACTAGCGGGAGGGCCGACTTCTTC. This encodes CSVETSGRADFF.

This rearrangement joins TRBV6-5 to TRBJ2-7, with D possibly TRBD1 on 6 matching bases. V was cut by 0 bases and J by 4 bases, with 13 bases left in between. Germline CDR1 MNHEY, CDR2 SVGAGI. The CDR3 is 15 amino acids. CDR3 protein: CASSYSWGRFYEQYF. The CDR3, as DNA: TGTGCCAGCAGTTACTCGTGGGGGCGTTTTTACGAGCAGTACTTC.

The V gene is TRBV12-3 or TRBV12-4, the J gene TRBJ2-1; D is unclear. The V gene lost 6 bases and the J gene lost 3 bases, with 15 bases spanning the gap. The CDR3 contains 15 residues. In nucleotides, the CDR3 is TGTGCCAGCAGCACGAGAATGGCCGACTACAATGAGCAGTTCTTC. It codes for CASSTRMADYNEQFF.

This clonotype was picked up a small number of times. The V call is TRBV10-3, the J call TRBJ2-6; 13 bases are shared with TRBD2. The CDR3 has 18 residues. Germline assignment: CDR1 ENHRY and CDR2 SYGVKD. With 1 base clipped from V and 2 bases from J, the junction kept 2 bases outside the gene matches. The chain's CDR3 is CAISEFGLAGAGANVLTF. The CDR3 DNA reads TGTGCCATCAGTGAGTTTGGACTAGCGGGAGCTGGGGCCAACGTCCTGACTTTC.

This clonotype turned up a few times. CDR3 region: CSVDLRDRGTDTEAFF. Here the CDR3 DNA reads TGCAGCGTTGACCTAAGGGACAGGGGGACGGACACTGAAGCTTTCTTT. V and J are TRBV29-1 and TRBJ1-1, with 11 bases identical to TRBD1. The CDR3 length is 16 residues. From germline, CDR1 is SQVTM and CDR2 ANQGSEA. The J segment lost 3 bases and the V segment lost 3 bases, leaving 9 bases of the junction unmatched.

The chain links TRBV20-1 to TRBJ1-2; TRBD1 is a possible D gene (5 bases). The germline gives CDR1 DFQATT, CDR2 SNEGSKA (reference sequence). This CDR3 comprises 13 residues. With 1 base removed from V and 5 bases from J, the gap between germline ends came to 11 bases. CDR3 nucleotide sequence: TGCAGTGCTAGAGCCAGGGACTTGTATGGCTACACCTTC. This encodes CSARARDLYGYTF.

This clonotype was found a few times. The chain combines TRBV20-1 with TRBJ1-1; D is perhaps TRBD1 (5 bases). Germline lookup yields CDR1 DFQATT and CDR2 SNEGSKA (reference sequence). The V end lost 2 bases, the J end lost 2 bases, and 9 bases lay between the germline ends. The CDR3 covers 13 residues. As DNA, the CDR3 is TGCAGTGCTAGAAGAGACAGAAACACTGAAGCTTTCTTT. This codes for CSARRDRNTEAFF.

V is TRBV28 and J is TRBJ2-5, with D tentatively TRBD1 (6 bases). CDR1 and CDR2 from the germline V gene are MDHEN and SYDVKM. V was cut by 8 bases and J by 5 bases, with 15 bases left in between. The CDR3 is 13 residues long. The CDR3 is CASATGQLETQYF. DNA for the CDR3: TGTGCCAGCGCCACCGGACAGCTCGAGACCCAGTACTTC.

This sequence joins TRBV2 and TRBJ2-1; 7 bases match TRBD2. This CDR3 has 14 residues. Germline V gives CDR1 SNHLY, CDR2 FYNNEI. Trimming removed 4 bases from V and 6 bases from J; junction bases left unmatched: 6. The CDR3 DNA sequence: TGTGCCAGCAGTGGAACGGGAGGTATCAATGAGCAGTTCTTC. The encoded protein is CASSGTGGINEQFF.

The V gene is TRBV7-9, the J gene TRBJ2-2, with 11 positions matching TRBD2. The CDR3 extends over 17 amino acids. J lost 0 bases, V lost 7 bases, and 7 bases had no gene match. Germline values: CDR1 SEHNR, CDR2 FQNEAQ (reference sequence). The CDR3 spells CASNPGLAVANTGELFF. CDR3 nucleotides: TGTGCCAGCAACCCGGGACTAGCGGTCGCGAACACCGGGGAGCTGTTTTTT.

V gene TRBV18 combines with J gene TRBJ1-2, with D possibly TRBD1 on 5 matching bases. Trimming removed 6 bases from V and 8 bases from J, with 16 bases in between. The CDR3 covers 13 residues. Germline-derived CDR1 and CDR2 are KGHSH and LQKENI. As DNA, the CDR3 is TGTGCCAGCTCCGGAGGGGCAGGGAGCGGCTACACCTTC. This codes for CASSGGAGSGYTF. Variable domain in full (rest from reference TRBV18 and TRBJ1-2): NAGVMQNPRHLVRRRGQEARLRCSPMKGHSHVYWYRQLPEEGLKFMVYLQKENIIDESGMPKERFSAEFPKEGPSILRIQQVVRGDSAAYFCASSGGAGSGYTFGSGTRLTVV.

The rearrangement joins TRBV5-6 to TRBJ1-2, with 9 bases that match TRBD1. V trimming: 4 bases; J trimming: 4 bases; junction bases outside the gene matches: 5. The CDR3 consists of 14 residues. Looked up from germline, CDR1 is SGHDT and CDR2 is YYEEEE. CDR3 nucleotide sequence: TGTGCCAGCAGCGGGACAGGGACAGTCTATGGCTACACCTTC. It encodes CASSGTGTVYGYTF.

This clonotype was seen only a few times. The chain employs TRBV14 and TRBJ1-1; possibly TRBD1 for D (5 bases). Trimming cost V 0 bases and J 8 bases, with 19 bases left between them. Per germline, CDR1 SGHDN and CDR2 FVKESK. This CDR3 region has 16 residues. This CDR3 reads CASSQDLVVVGGEAFF. The DNA of the CDR3 is TGTGCCAGCAGCCAAGATCTTGTTGTCGTGGGGGGAGAAGCTTTCTTT.

This sequence joins TRBV28 and TRBJ1-5; D is uncertain. V was trimmed by 4 bases and J by 5 bases, leaving 15 bases between them. Germline V gene sequence: CDR1 MDHEN, CDR2 SYDVKM. This CDR3 has 15 amino acids. CDR3 nucleotide sequence: TGTGCCAGCAGTTCGAACCTCCAATGGGATCAGCCCCAGCATTTT. This gives the protein CASSSNLQWDQPQHF.

The chain combines TRBV5-1 with TRBJ2-1; possible D gene TRBD2, 6 bases. Trimming stripped 0 bases from V and 6 bases from J, with 16 bases between. Germline-derived CDR1 and CDR2 are SGHRS and YFSETQ. This CDR3 has 16 residues. CDR3 amino acids: CASSLEQTTRSNEQFF. The DNA for the CDR3 is TGCGCCAGCAGCTTGGAACAAACGACTAGGTCCAATGAGCAGTTCTTC.

This chain uses TRBV28 with TRBJ1-2; D gene uncertain. V was cut by 3 bases and J by 0 bases, with 5 bases left in between. The CDR3 consists of 13 residues. Germline V gene data show CDR1 as MDHEN and CDR2 as SYDVKM. CDR3 region: CASSLTSNYGYTF. CDR3 nucleotides: TGTGCCAGCAGTTTGACCTCTAACTATGGCTACACCTTC.

The chain has TRBV29-1 and TRBJ2-5, with a weak D call TRBD1 (6 bases). The V gene's germline CDR1 is SQVTM and CDR2 ANQGSEA. The CDR3 spans 17 residues. V lost 4 bases and J 2 bases, leaving 23 bases between the germline ends. CDR3 in amino acids: CSVGGWAGEIPQETQYF. CDR3 bases: TGCAGCGTTGGGGGTTGGGCAGGGGAAATTCCGCAAGAGACCCAGTACTTC. Full variable domain (missing parts from reference TRBV29-1 and TRBJ2-5): SAVISQKPSRDICQRGTSLTIQCQVDSQVTMMFWYRQQPGQSLTLIATANQGSEATYESGFVIDKFPISRPNLTFSTLTVSNMSPEDSSIYLCSVGGWAGEIPQETQYFGPGTRLLVL.